This TCR beta chain stems from a study of blood T cell repertoires in COVID-19. Across the study: COVID-19 samples collected from the United States, Italy and Spain covered acute and convalescent phases. Nucleic acid was either cDNA or gDNA, and it came from T cells, B-cell-depleted T cells, or PBMCs.

Per the authors' pipeline: Estimates of nucleated cell counts were drawn from the amplification of reference gene primers. TCRdb's copy holds only in-frame clones and misses some; the assay was immunoSEQ multiplex PCR. Clonal size and the V and J genes are those of that table, whereas D and trimming came from the DNA. The sample includes some 150,000 clones, around 85% seen only once; the top ten take 3% to 4%. The CDR3 is 14 residues long. Trimming took 2 bases from V and 7 from J, leaving 12 bases between them. Germline V CDR1 and CDR2: SGHNT, YENEEA. The source is a man between 70 and 80 years old with acute or convalescent COVID-19. This rearrangement joins TRBV11-3 to TRBJ2-1; D gene uncertain. The source material was peripheral blood. DNA of the CDR3: TGTGCCAGCAGCTTAACTGCCCCCTCTAATGAGCAGTTCTTC. It codes for CASSLTAPSNEQFF.